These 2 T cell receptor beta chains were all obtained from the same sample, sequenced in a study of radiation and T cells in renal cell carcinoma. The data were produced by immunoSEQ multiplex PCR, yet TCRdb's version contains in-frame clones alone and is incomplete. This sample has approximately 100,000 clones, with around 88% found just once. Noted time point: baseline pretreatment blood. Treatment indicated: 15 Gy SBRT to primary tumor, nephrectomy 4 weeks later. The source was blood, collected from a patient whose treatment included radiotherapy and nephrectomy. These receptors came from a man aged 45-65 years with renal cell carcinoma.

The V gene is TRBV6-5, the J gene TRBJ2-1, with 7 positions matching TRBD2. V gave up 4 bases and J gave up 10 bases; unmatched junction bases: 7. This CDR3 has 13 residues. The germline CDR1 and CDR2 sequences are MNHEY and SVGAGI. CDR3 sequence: CASSSGLRWEQFF. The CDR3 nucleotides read TGTGCCAGCAGTTCGGGACTACGGTGGGAGCAGTTCTTC.

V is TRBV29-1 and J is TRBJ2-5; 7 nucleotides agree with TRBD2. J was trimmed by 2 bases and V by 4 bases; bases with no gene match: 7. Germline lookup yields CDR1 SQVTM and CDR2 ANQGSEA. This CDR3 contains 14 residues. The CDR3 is CSVVEAGRQETQYF. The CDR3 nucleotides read TGCAGCGTTGTGGAGGCCGGGAGGCAAGAGACCCAGTACTTC.